This T cell receptor beta chain was recovered during a study of CD8 T cells in ankylosing spondylitis. As for this clonotype: Its antigen remains unidentified.

Trimming removed 1 base from V and 1 base from J; junction bases left unmatched: 2. The CDR3 runs to 15 residues. Germline CDR1 and CDR2: SGHTA and FQGNSA. TCR beta libraries were made by quantitative 5'-RACE with molecular barcodes. TCRdb processed the 5' RACE reads anew with MiXCR; each CDR3 protein has one entry. The table shows under 450,000 distinct CDR3 sequences, with 20% occurring only once. Findings of the study overall: From matched ankylosing spondylitis synovial fluid, disease-linked clones were reportedly recovered at significantly enriched levels. Fewer than ten highly homologous variants made up a TCR beta motif that seemed to typify ankylosing spondylitis blood.

The TCR originated in a male donor with ankylosing spondylitis or in good health (not recorded which). The source material was blood, either unsorted or a sorted T cell fraction (not recorded which). This sequence joins TRBV7-2 and TRBJ2-7, with 9 positions matching TRBD2. The CDR3 region is CASSLVGLASYEQYF. The CDR3 DNA reads as TGTGCCAGCAGCTTAGTGGGACTAGCATCCTACGAGCAGTACTTC.